This entry describes one TCR beta chain. These data originate in a study of blood T cell repertoires in COVID-19. Study at large: The samples span acute and convalescent COVID-19 from the United States, Italy and Spain. The cDNA or gDNA used as material had been derived from T cells, B-cell-depleted T cells, or PBMCs.

TCRdb's copy holds only in-frame clones and misses some; the assay was immunoSEQ multiplex PCR. The sample shows some 100,000 clones, over 75% of them seen only once. The germline V gene encodes CDR1 SGDLS and CDR2 YYNGEE. V was pared by 4 bases and J by 3 bases, with 8 bases of the junction left unmatched. The CDR3 length is 16 residues. The chain joins TRBV9 to TRBJ2-5, with 11 bases identical to TRBD2. This receptor was taken from a middle-aged man with acute or convalescent COVID-19. Sequenced sample: peripheral blood. CDR3 sequence reads: CASSQGLAGGEETQYF. The CDR3 region has the DNA TGTGCCAGCAGCCAAGGACTAGCGGGTGGTGAAGAGACCCAGTACTTC.